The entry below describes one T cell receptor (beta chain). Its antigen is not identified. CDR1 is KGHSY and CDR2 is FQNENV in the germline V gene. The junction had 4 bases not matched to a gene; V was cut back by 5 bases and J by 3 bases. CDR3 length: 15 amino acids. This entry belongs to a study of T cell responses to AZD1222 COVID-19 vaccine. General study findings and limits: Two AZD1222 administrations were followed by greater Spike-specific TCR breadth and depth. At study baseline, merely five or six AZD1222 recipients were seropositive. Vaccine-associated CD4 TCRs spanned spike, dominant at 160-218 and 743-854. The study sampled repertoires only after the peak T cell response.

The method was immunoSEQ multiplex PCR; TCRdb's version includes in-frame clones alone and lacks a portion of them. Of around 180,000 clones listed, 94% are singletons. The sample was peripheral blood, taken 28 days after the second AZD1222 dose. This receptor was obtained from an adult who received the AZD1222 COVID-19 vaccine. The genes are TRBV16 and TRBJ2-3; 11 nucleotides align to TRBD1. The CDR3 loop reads CASSNRDRGTDTQYF. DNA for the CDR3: TGTGCCAGCAGCAACCGGGACAGGGGGACAGATACGCAGTATTTT.